This T cell receptor (beta chain) was documented in a study of cytomegalovirus exposure and HLA in healthy donors. Study-level points and caveats: Across all donors, roughly uniform sequencing depth was an assumption of the presence/absence analyses.

The table lists this clone with a count of one. The antigen remains undetermined. Per germline, CDR1 MNHNS and CDR2 SASEGT. CDR3 length: 14 amino acids. The V and J ends lost 7 bases and 2 bases, in that order; junction bases with no gene match: 2. The PCR used 60 Vbeta and 13 Jbeta primers. Authors' data handling: Roughly 81 million unique TCR beta chains, roughly 10 million shared, were counted in a later analysis. The protocol was immunoSEQ multiplex PCR, while the TCRdb copy is restricted to in-frame clones and leaves out a portion. V, J and clone size derive from that table, while D and trimming were established from the DNA sequence. The repertoire holds 96,000 or so clones, with 65% to 85% as singletons.

The receptor's source is a woman between 65 and 79 years old in good health and CMV-seropositive. The chain links TRBV6-1 to TRBJ2-2; 9 bases fit TRBD2. Sequencing was carried out using PBMCs. CDR3 sequence (DNA): TGTGCCAGCACTAGCGGGGCTAACACCGGGGAGCTGTTTTTT. This sequence encodes CASTSGANTGELFF.